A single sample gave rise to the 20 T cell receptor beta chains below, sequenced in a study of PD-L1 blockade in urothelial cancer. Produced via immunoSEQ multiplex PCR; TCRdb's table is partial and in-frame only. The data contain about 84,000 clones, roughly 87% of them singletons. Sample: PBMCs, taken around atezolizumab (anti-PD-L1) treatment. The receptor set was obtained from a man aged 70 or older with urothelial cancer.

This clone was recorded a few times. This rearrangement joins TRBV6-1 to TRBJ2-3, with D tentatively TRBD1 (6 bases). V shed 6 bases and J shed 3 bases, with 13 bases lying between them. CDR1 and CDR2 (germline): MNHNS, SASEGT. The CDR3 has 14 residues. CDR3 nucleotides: TGTGCCAGCAGGGAACAGGGATTGACAGATACGCAGTATTTT. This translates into CASREQGLTDTQYF.

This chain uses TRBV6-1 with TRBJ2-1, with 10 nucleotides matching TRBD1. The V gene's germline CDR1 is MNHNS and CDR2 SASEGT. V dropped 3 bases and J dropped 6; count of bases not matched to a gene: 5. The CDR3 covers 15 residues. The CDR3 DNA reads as TGTGCCAGCAGTGAGGGGACAGGGGAAGTCAATGAGCAGTTCTTC. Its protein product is CASSEGTGEVNEQFF.

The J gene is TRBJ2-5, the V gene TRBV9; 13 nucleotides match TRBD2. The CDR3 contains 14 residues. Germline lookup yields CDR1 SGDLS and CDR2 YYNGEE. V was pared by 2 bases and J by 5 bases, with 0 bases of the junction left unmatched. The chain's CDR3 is CASSVTSGGETQYF. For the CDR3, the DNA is TGTGCCAGCAGCGTGACTAGCGGGGGGGAGACCCAGTACTTC.

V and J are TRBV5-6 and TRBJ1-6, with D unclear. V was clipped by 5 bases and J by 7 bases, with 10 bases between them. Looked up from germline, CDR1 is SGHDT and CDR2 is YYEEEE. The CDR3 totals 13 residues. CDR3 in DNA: TGTGCCAGCAGGGGCATGCAGAATTCACCCCTCCACTTT. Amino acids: CASRGMQNSPLHF. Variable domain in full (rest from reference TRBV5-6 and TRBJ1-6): DAGVTQSPTHLIKTRGQQVTLRCSPKSGHDTVSWYQQALGQGPQFIFQYYEEEERQRGNFPDRFSGHQFPNYSSELNVNALLLGDSALYLCASRGMQNSPLHFGNGTRLTVT.

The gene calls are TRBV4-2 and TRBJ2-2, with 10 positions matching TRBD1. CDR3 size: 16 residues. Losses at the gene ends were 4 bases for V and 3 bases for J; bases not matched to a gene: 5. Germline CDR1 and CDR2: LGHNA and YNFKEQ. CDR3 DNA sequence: TGTGCCAGCAGCCCCCGGACAGGGGGAGACACCGGGGAGCTGTTTTTT. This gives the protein CASSPRTGGDTGELFF.

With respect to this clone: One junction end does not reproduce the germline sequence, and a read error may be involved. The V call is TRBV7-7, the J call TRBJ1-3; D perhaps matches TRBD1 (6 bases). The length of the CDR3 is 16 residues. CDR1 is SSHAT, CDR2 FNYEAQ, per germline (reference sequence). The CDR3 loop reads CASSQGTSASGNTIYF. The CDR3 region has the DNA TGTGCTAGCAGTCAGGGGACCTCGGCCTCTGGAAACACCATATATTTT. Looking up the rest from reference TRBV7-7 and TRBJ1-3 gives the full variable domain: GAGVSQSPRYKVTKRGQDVTLRCDPISSHATLYWYQQALGQGPEFLTYFNYEAQPDKSGLPSDRFSAERPEGSISTLTIQRTEQRDSAMYRCASSQGTSASGNTIYFGEGSWLTVV.

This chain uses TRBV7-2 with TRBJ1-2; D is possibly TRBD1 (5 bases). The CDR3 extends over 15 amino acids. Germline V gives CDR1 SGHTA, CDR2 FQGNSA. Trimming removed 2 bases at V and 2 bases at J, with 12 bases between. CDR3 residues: CASSLYGQGNYGYTF. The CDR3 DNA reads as TGTGCCAGCAGCTTATACGGGCAGGGCAACTATGGCTACACCTTC.

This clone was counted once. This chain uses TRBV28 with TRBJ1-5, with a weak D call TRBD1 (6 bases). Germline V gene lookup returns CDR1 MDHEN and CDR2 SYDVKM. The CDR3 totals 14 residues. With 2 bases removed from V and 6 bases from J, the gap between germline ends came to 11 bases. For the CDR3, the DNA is TGTGCCAGCAGTTTAACAGGGTGGCGTCAGCCCCAGCATTTT. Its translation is CASSLTGWRQPQHF.

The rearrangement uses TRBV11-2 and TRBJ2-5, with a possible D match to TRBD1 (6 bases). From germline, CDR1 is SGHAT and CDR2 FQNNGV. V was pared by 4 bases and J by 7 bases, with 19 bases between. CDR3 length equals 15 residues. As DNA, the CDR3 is TGTGCCAGCAGCTCGCTACGGACAGCCGGCGGGACCCAGTACTTC. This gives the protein CASSSLRTAGGTQYF.

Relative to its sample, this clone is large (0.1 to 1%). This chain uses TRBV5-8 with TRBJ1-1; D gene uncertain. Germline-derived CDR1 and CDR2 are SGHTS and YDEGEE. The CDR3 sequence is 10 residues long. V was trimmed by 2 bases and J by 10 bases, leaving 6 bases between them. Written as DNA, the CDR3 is TGTGCCAGCAGCTTTCGGGGAGCTTTCTTT. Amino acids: CASSFRGAFF.

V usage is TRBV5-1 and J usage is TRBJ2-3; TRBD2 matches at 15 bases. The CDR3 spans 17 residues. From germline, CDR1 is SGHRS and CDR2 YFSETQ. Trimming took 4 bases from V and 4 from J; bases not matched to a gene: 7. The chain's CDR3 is CASSPGTSGGRADTQYF. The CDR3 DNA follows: TGCGCCAGCAGCCCCGGGACTAGCGGGGGGCGGGCAGATACGCAGTATTTT.

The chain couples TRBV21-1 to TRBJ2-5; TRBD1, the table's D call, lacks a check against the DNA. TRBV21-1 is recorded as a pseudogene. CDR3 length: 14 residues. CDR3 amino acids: CASETGQDTPTQYF. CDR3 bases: TGTGCCAGCGAAACGGGACAGGATACCCCCACCCAGTACTTC.

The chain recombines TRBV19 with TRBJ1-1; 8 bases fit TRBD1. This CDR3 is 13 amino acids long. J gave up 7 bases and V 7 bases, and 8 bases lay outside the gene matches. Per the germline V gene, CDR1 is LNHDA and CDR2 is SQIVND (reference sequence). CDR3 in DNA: TGTGCCAGTACTAAAAGGGACAGGCTTGAAGCTTTCTTT. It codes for CASTKRDRLEAFF.

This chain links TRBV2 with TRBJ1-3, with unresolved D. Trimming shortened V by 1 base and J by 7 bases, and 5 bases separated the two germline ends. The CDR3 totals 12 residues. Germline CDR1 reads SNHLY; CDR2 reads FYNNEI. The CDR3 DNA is TGTGCCAGCAGTGAAGTTACTAACACCATATATTTT. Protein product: CASSEVTNTIYF.

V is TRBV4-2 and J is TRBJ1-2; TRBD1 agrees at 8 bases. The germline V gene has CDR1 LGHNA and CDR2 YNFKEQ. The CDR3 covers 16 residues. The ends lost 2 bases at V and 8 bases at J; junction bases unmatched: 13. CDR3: CASSQPGVGQGKGYTF. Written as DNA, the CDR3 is TGTGCCAGCAGCCAACCGGGGGTAGGACAGGGAAAAGGCTACACCTTC.

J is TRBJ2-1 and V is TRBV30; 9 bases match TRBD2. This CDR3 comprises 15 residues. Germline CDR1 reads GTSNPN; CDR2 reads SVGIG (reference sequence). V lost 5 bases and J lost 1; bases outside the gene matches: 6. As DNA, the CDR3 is TGTGCCTGGGACACGACTAGCGGATCCTACAATGAGCAGTTCTTC. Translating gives CAWDTTSGSYNEQFF.

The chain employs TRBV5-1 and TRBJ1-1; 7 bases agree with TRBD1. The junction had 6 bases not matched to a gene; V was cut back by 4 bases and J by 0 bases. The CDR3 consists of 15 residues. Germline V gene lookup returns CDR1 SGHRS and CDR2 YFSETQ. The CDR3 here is CASSPLDRLNTEAFF. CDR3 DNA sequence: TGCGCCAGCAGCCCGTTGGACAGGCTGAACACTGAAGCTTTCTTT. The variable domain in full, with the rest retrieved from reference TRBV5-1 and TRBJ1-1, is KAGVTQTPRYLIKTRGQQVTLSCSPISGHRSVSWYQQTPGQGLQFLFEYFSETQRNKGNFPGRFSGRQFSNSRSEMNVSTLELGDSALYLCASSPLDRLNTEAFFGQGTRLTVV.

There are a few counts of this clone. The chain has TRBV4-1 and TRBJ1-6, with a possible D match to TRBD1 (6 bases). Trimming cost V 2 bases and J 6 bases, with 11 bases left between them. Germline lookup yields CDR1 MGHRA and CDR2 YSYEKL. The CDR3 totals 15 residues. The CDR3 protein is CASSQPDRLNSPLHF. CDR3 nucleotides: TGCGCCAGCAGCCAACCGGACAGACTTAATTCACCCCTCCACTTT.

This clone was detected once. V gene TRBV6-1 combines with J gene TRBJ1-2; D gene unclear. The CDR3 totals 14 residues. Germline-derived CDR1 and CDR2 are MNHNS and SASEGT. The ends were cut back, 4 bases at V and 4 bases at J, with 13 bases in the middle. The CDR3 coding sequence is TGTGCCAGCAGTGGCCCCGTGGAGTTCTATGGCTACACCTTC. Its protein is CASSGPVEFYGYTF.

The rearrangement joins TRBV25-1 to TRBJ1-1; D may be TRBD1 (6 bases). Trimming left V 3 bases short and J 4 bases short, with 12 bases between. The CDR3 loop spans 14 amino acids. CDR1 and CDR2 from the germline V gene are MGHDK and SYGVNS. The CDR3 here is CASSDPQGSTEAFF. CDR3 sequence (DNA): TGTGCCAGCAGTGACCCACAGGGAAGCACTGAAGCTTTCTTT.